This TCR beta chain comes out of a study of blood T cells in healthy people across ages. Sample-barcoded 5' priming and a J-beta primer mix drove a second PCR of roughly 6 to 12 cycles. Via MiXCR, TCRdb re-called the 5' RACE reads, giving one row per CDR3 protein. The sample lists under 750,000 distinct CDR3 sequences, around half occurring once. Trimming shortened V by 3 bases and J by 2 bases, and 9 bases separated the two germline ends. This CDR3 is built from 14 residues. Germline values: CDR1 SGHRS, CDR2 YFSETQ. The chain has TRBV5-1 and TRBJ1-5; TRBD1 is a possible D gene (5 bases). Material for sequencing was blood. The source of this sequence is a man at least 80 years old in good health. CDR3 loop: CASSSEGGNQPQHF. The CDR3 nucleotides read TGCGCCAGCAGCTCCGAAGGGGGCAATCAGCCCCAGCATTTT.